The entry below describes one T cell receptor beta chain. Antigen: not known. Germline V gene data show CDR1 as SQVTM and CDR2 as ANQGSEA. The CDR3 sequence is 15 residues long. The trim removed 4 bases at V and 4 bases at J, leaving 11 bases unmatched. The sample is drawn from a study of T cell repertoires in cytomegalovirus infection. Across the study: As its CMV epitopes, the study selected recently identified HLA-C-restricted and well-studied HLA-B-restricted targets. Public TCR beta signatures were indicative of both CMV infection and a matching HLA type.

TCRdb independently ran MiXCR on the reads; one entry per CDR3 protein. The data show around 310,000 distinct CDR3 sequences, just under 30% seen once. Study results and caveats: Accumulated public TCR beta family frequency recognized individuals carrying CMV together with the relevant HLA. In two of eight donors, the top clonotype was HLA-C-restricted CMV-specific.

J is TRBJ1-1 and V is TRBV29-1; 8 nucleotides line up with TRBD1. This specimen consisted of cultured PBMCs, obtained from culture after CMV antigen stimulation. The sequence was obtained from a human donor in good health (CMV status not recorded). Some clones in this sample may be carry-over from other donors' samples. Here the CDR3 DNA reads TGCAGCGTTGGGGGCCAAATAACAGGGGGCACTGAAGCTTTCTTT. This sequence encodes CSVGGQITGGTEAFF.